The 32 T cell receptor beta chains below were found in one sample sequenced in a study of T cell repertoires in aging, cancer and after chemotherapy (dated by TCRdb to the late 2010s). Instrument used: Illumina MiSeq. Using a mixed TRB-A/B primer pool, multiplex touch-down PCR amplified rearranged TRB sequences covering the V, D and J segments. TCRdb redid the processing of the public reads, applying fastp at Q25 and MiXCR, and retained in-frame beta chains. Under each unique CDR3 protein, matching rows form one entry showing the most common genes and DNA. This sample gives more than 10,000 distinct CDR3 sequences in total; 32% of them show up just once. Jointly, the top ten make up 15% to 20% of the sample. TCR beta rearrangements were amplified from genomic DNA isolated from peripheral blood, not from sorted cells or RNA. Sequenced input: blood. The origin of the receptors is a human donor in good health. The donor label of this sample is uncertain.

Judged by abundance, this clonotype is medium-sized. The chain links TRBV30 to TRBJ2-1; 9 bases line up with TRBD2. V shed 4 bases, J shed 12 bases, and the junction held 10 bases outside the gene matches. The CDR3 runs 13 residues. Germline loops: CDR1 GTSNPN, CDR2 SVGIG (reference sequence). CDR3 sequence reads: CAWTRGGRALQFF. CDR3 DNA: TGTGCCTGGACCCGGGGCGGGAGGGCCCTGCAGTTCTTC.

This clonotype came up a few times. The chain uses TRBV7-6 and TRBJ2-5, with 12 nucleotides matching TRBD2. The CDR3 runs to 12 residues. V gave up 10 bases and J gave up 4 bases; unmatched junction bases: 1. Per germline, CDR1 SGHVS and CDR2 FNYEAQ. CDR3 sequence: CATLAGGETQYF. The CDR3, as DNA: TGTGCCACACTAGCGGGGGGAGAGACCCAGTACTTC.

The chain couples TRBV6-1 to TRBJ2-7; D uncertain. Trimming took off 9 bases at V and 0 bases at J, with 12 bases between the two ends. The CDR3 runs to 13 residues. CDR1 is MNHNS and CDR2 is SASEGT in the germline V gene. In DNA form, the CDR3 reads TGTGCCAGAAGTTACCCCGTCTCCTACGAGCAGTACTTC. This gives the protein CARSYPVSYEQYF.

The chain combines TRBV6-2 or TRBV6-3 with TRBJ2-7; 12 bases map to TRBD2. The length of the CDR3 is 17 residues. Germline loops: CDR1 MNHEY, CDR2 SVGEGT. J lost 5 bases, V lost 0 bases, and 8 bases had no gene match. The CDR3 reads CASSYSRTSGNWNEQYF. The CDR3 DNA reads TGTGCCAGCAGTTACTCCCGGACTAGCGGGAACTGGAACGAGCAGTACTTC.

This rearrangement joins TRBV20-1 to TRBJ1-4; 7 bases are a match to TRBD1. Trimming took 5 bases from V and 4 from J; bases not matched to a gene: 4. Germline V gene sequence: CDR1 DFQATT, CDR2 SNEGSKA (reference sequence). CDR3 size: 13 residues. This CDR3 reads CSAADRDNEKLFF. The CDR3, as DNA: TGCAGTGCTGCCGACAGGGATAATGAAAAACTGTTTTTT.

By share, this clonotype ranks as medium-sized (0.01 to 0.1%). This chain uses TRBV6-2 or TRBV6-3 with TRBJ1-4, with 12 bases identical to TRBD1. The V gene end was trimmed by 3 bases and the J gene end by 6 bases; junction bases not matched to a gene: 17. CDR1 and CDR2 (germline): MNHEY, SVGEGT. The CDR3 consists of 20 residues. CDR3: CASSYPESGTGGSEDEKLFF. The CDR3, as DNA: TGTGCCAGCAGTTATCCTGAATCCGGGACAGGGGGCTCTGAGGATGAAAAACTGTTTTTT.

This clonotype occurred a few times. The CDR3 spells CASSSRDNYEQYF. In nucleotides, the CDR3 is TGTGCCAGCAGTTCCCGGGACAACTACGAGCAGTACTTC. This chain uses TRBV6-2 or TRBV6-3 with TRBJ2-7; a weak D match, TRBD1 (6 bases). CDR3 length equals 13 residues. Germline V gene data show CDR1 as MNHEY and CDR2 as SVGEGT. Trimming removed 4 bases from V and 3 bases from J, with 10 bases in between.

V gene TRBV11-2 combines with J gene TRBJ1-2; D is possibly TRBD1 (6 bases). Germline values: CDR1 SGHAT, CDR2 FQNNGV. Between the trimmed V and J ends, which lost 0 bases and 10 bases, there was a span of 9 bases. The CDR3 runs 12 residues. CDR3 sequence reads: CASSLDRGDYTF. DNA for the CDR3: TGTGCCAGCAGCTTAGACAGGGGCGACTACACCTTC.

V is TRBV28 and J is TRBJ2-5, with 12 nucleotides matching TRBD2. Germline CDR1 and CDR2: MDHEN and SYDVKM. The CDR3 is 15 residues long. Trimming at V came to 4 bases and at J to 5 bases, leaving 5 bases not matched to a gene. CDR3 residues: CASSSRTSGDETQYF. In DNA form, the CDR3 reads TGTGCCAGCAGTTCCCGGACTAGCGGGGACGAGACCCAGTACTTC.

In its sample, this clonotype was seen a few times. J is TRBJ2-7 and V is TRBV20-1, with D possibly called TRBD1 or TRBD2 (5 bases each). In germline, CDR1 is DFQATT, CDR2 SNEGSKA (reference sequence). V lost 1 base and J 6 bases, leaving 13 bases between the germline ends. The CDR3 spans 13 residues. The DNA of the CDR3 is TGCAGTGCTAGAGTTACAGGACGGGGCGAGCAGTACTTC. This gives the protein CSARVTGRGEQYF.

V gene TRBV7-6 combines with J gene TRBJ1-3; D gene ambiguous. The CDR3 has 14 residues. Trimming took off 0 bases at V and 8 bases at J, with 11 bases between the two ends. Per germline, CDR1 SGHVS and CDR2 FNYEAQ. The CDR3 DNA is TGTGCCAGCAGCTTAGCCTCTGAGGCGGACACCATATATTTT. This encodes CASSLASEADTIYF.

This clonotype was detected only a few times. V and J are TRBV5-4 and TRBJ2-5, with D perhaps matching TRBD2 (5 bases). This CDR3 is 13 amino acids long. Trimming removed 0 bases at V and 2 bases at J, with 5 bases between. CDR1 SGHNT and CDR2 YYREEE come from the germline V gene (reference sequence). The CDR3 DNA sequence: TGTGCCAGCAGCTTGGGGAGGCAAGAGACCCAGTACTTC. Its translation: CASSLGRQETQYF.

CDR3 residues: CASSIGGRAQQPQHF. The CDR3 nucleotides read TGTGCCAGTAGTATAGGCGGCAGGGCGCAACAGCCCCAGCATTTT. This chain uses TRBV19 with TRBJ1-5; the D gene is possibly TRBD1 (5 bases). Trimming removed 1 base at V and 7 bases at J, with 14 bases between. The CDR3 spans 15 residues. The germline V gene has CDR1 LNHDA and CDR2 SQIVND (reference sequence).

This rearrangement joins TRBV6-1 to TRBJ1-2; no clear D. Germline assignment: CDR1 MNHNS and CDR2 SASEGT. The CDR3 contains 14 residues. V lost 1 base and J 4 bases, leaving 10 bases between the germline ends. The CDR3 reads CASSEGKVIYGYTF. The CDR3, as DNA: TGTGCCAGCAGTGAAGGGAAGGTCATCTATGGCTACACCTTC.

This clonotype has more than one count but fewer than ten. V and J are TRBV30 and TRBJ2-1; D unresolved. The CDR3 totals 13 residues. The germline gives CDR1 GTSNPN, CDR2 SVGIG (reference sequence). V gave up 1 base and J gave up 10 bases, with 14 bases separating them. The CDR3 sequence is CAWSEIGIGEQFF. In nucleotides, the CDR3 is TGTGCCTGGAGTGAAATAGGGATTGGCGAGCAGTTCTTC.

This clonotype was seen a handful of times. V is TRBV6-1 and J is TRBJ1-4; D is ambiguous. Trimming shortened V by 7 bases and J by 1 base, and 10 bases separated the two germline ends. CDR3 size: 14 residues. In germline, CDR1 is MNHNS, CDR2 SASEGT. CDR3 nucleotide sequence: TGTGCCAGCACCATGATGGGAACTAATGAAAAACTGTTTTTT. Translation: CASTMMGTNEKLFF.

This clonotype qualifies as medium-sized. The chain uses TRBV6-5 and TRBJ2-6, with TRBD1 as a possible D gene (6 bases). Germline values: CDR1 MNHEY, CDR2 SVGAGI. V dropped 9 bases and J dropped 2 bases, with 17 bases sitting between them. CDR3 length equals 16 residues. Written as DNA, the CDR3 is TGTGCCAGTCAGATCTCCCCAGGGGCTGGGGCCAACGTCCTGACTTTC. Amino acid sequence: CASQISPGAGANVLTF.

This clonotype qualifies as medium-sized. The chain employs TRBV6-5 and TRBJ2-2; D uncertain. Germline lookup yields CDR1 MNHEY and CDR2 SVGAGI. The CDR3 covers 13 residues. V lost 3 bases and J lost 0, with 2 bases in between. CDR3 in amino acids: CASSYSNTGELFF. CDR3 nucleotides: TGTGCCAGCAGTTATTCGAACACCGGGGAGCTGTTTTTT.

Within the sample, this clonotype is medium-sized. The chain recombines TRBV15 with TRBJ2-7; 7 bases fit TRBD1. The ends lost 5 bases at V and 3 bases at J; junction bases unmatched: 4. Germline V CDR1 and CDR2: LNHNV, YYDKDF (reference sequence). The CDR3 runs 13 residues. The CDR3 loop is CATSAGQDYEQYF. The CDR3, as DNA: TGTGCCACCAGCGCAGGACAGGACTACGAGCAGTACTTC.

This chain uses TRBV6-5 with TRBJ2-4; D is possibly TRBD2 (6 bases). Germline V gene data show CDR1 as MNHEY and CDR2 as SVGAGI. Trimming shortened V by 4 bases and J by 8 bases, and 12 bases separated the two germline ends. There are 13 residues in the CDR3. The CDR3 DNA sequence: TGTGCCAGCAGTTCGTATAGGGAGGACATTCAGTACTTC. Translated: CASSSYREDIQYF.

The rearrangement links TRBV10-2 to TRBJ1-6, with D perhaps matching TRBD1 (6 bases). The CDR3 is 17 amino acids. V lost 2 bases to trimming and J lost 6 bases, with 17 bases between them. Germline lookup yields CDR1 WSHSY and CDR2 SAAADI. The CDR3 nucleotides read TGCGCCAGCAGTGAGATCACCCAGGGGTTCGTTAATTCACCCCTCCACTTT. It specifies CASSEITQGFVNSPLHF.

The chain is built from TRBV7-2 and TRBJ2-6, with TRBD1 identical over 10 bases. V shed 3 bases, J shed 4 bases, and the junction held 15 bases outside the gene matches. This CDR3 is 20 amino acids long. The germline V gene has CDR1 SGHTA and CDR2 FQGNSA. The CDR3 sequence: CASSFETRTGGIRGANVLTF. CDR3 DNA: TGTGCCAGCAGCTTTGAGACCCGGACAGGGGGAATTAGAGGGGCCAACGTCCTGACTTTC.

The chain carries TRBV19 and TRBJ1-1; the D gene is possibly TRBD1 (5 bases). This CDR3 is 13 amino acids long. V dropped 6 bases and J dropped 4 bases, with 12 bases sitting between them. Germline CDR1 and CDR2: LNHDA and SQIVND (reference sequence). CDR3 amino acids: CASSLGRATEAFF. The CDR3 nucleotides read TGTGCCAGTAGCTTGGGCAGGGCCACTGAAGCTTTCTTT.

This clonotype was detected only once. The rearrangement uses TRBV20-1 and TRBJ2-1, with 13 positions matching TRBD2. The CDR3 has 15 residues. After removal of 1 base from V and 5 bases from J, the junction contained 2 bases not matched to a gene. Germline CDR1 DFQATT, CDR2 SNEGSKA (reference sequence). CDR3 protein: CSARAGLAGNNEQFF. The CDR3 coding sequence is TGCAGTGCTAGAGCGGGACTAGCGGGAAACAATGAGCAGTTCTTC.

The genes are TRBV5-3 and TRBJ1-4, with 7 positions matching TRBD1. TRBV5-3 is given ORF status, its function remaining uncertain. Trimming cost V 5 bases and J 2 bases; bases outside gene matches: 0. The CDR3 runs 13 residues. The CDR3 DNA sequence: TGTGCCAGAAGGACAGGGACTAATGAAAAACTGTTTTTT. It encodes CARRTGTNEKLFF.

The chain joins TRBV20-1 to TRBJ2-5; D possibly corresponds to TRBD1 (6 bases). V dropped 3 bases and J dropped 4 bases, with 18 bases sitting between them. Germline V CDR1 and CDR2: DFQATT, SNEGSKA (reference sequence). CDR3 size: 15 residues. The CDR3 is CSASRTRGSGETQYF. For the CDR3, the DNA is TGCAGTGCTAGCCGAACCAGGGGCTCGGGAGAGACCCAGTACTTC.

About this clonotype itself: The junction shows a germline mismatch at one end, possibly a read error. The chain joins TRBV15 to TRBJ1-5; TRBD1 agrees at 7 bases. The germline CDR1 and CDR2 sequences are LNHNV and YYDKDF (reference sequence). The length of the CDR3 is 22 residues. This CDR3 is CATSRIIRATGTDLGSNQPKHF. CDR3 sequence (DNA): TGTGCCACCAGCAGAATCATTCGCGCCACCGGGACAGATTTAGGGAGCAATCAGCCCAAGCATTTT.

This clonotype was counted once. This chain uses TRBV5-4 with TRBJ2-7, with D unclear. The ends were cut back, 3 bases at V and 0 bases at J, with 7 bases in the middle. The germline V gene encodes CDR1 SGHNT and CDR2 YYREEE (reference sequence). The CDR3 runs 13 residues. CDR3: CASSWTLSYEQYF. The CDR3 bases are TGTGCCAGCAGCTGGACCCTCTCCTACGAGCAGTACTTC.

The chain carries TRBV5-1 and TRBJ2-1; TRBD2 agrees at 8 bases. J was trimmed by 2 bases and V by 0 bases; bases with no gene match: 4. Germline V CDR1 and CDR2: SGHRS, YFSETQ. The CDR3 totals 16 residues. The CDR3 nucleotides read TGCGCCAGCAGCTTGGCTAGCGGGCCTGCCTACAATGAGCAGTTCTTC. This gives the protein CASSLASGPAYNEQFF. Drawing the rest from reference TRBV5-1 and TRBJ2-1, the complete variable domain is KAGVTQTPRYLIKTRGQQVTLSCSPISGHRSVSWYQQTPGQGLQFLFEYFSETQRNKGNFPGRFSGRQFSNSRSEMNVSTLELGDSALYLCASSLASGPAYNEQFFGPGTRLTVL.

The CDR3 bases are TGTGCCAGCAGTTTAAGTAGCACAGATACGCAGTATTTT. Protein product: CASSLSSTDTQYF. The chain uses TRBV27 and TRBJ2-3; D is undetermined. CDR3 length: 13 amino acids. CDR1 MNHEY and CDR2 SMNVEV come from the germline V gene (reference sequence). Trimming stripped 2 bases from V and 0 bases from J, with 3 bases between.

The chain uses TRBV19 and TRBJ2-5, with 9 bases fitting TRBD2. This CDR3 has 18 amino acids. J was trimmed by 3 bases and V by 1 base; bases with no gene match: 12. CDR1 LNHDA and CDR2 SQIVND come from the germline V gene (reference sequence). The CDR3 DNA is TGTGCCAGTAGTATAGCCCGGTCTAGCGGGGTTACTAAAGAGACCCAGTACTTC. Translation gives CASSIARSSGVTKETQYF.

CDR3 sequence: CASRPLGGSNTEAFF. The CDR3 region has the DNA TGTGCCAGTAGGCCTCTAGGGGGCAGTAACACTGAAGCTTTCTTT. The V and J genes are TRBV19 and TRBJ1-1; 7 bases are shared with TRBD1. The CDR3 is 15 residues long. Germline CDR1 reads LNHDA; CDR2 reads SQIVND (reference sequence). The V and J ends lost 6 bases and 2 bases, in that order; junction bases with no gene match: 9.